The following is a T cell receptor (beta chain) sequence with its context. Germline CDR1 is SGHTA and CDR2 is FQGTGA. CDR3 length: 17 amino acids. With 5 bases removed from V and 0 bases from J, the gap between germline ends came to 16 bases. Reverse transcription of roughly 0.45 to 1 ug RNA was performed with random hexamers. An immunoSEQ multiplex PCR amplified TCR beta CDR3 over 54 Vbeta and 13 Jbeta. A single record per CDR3 protein comes from TCRdb applying MiXCR to the immunoSEQ multiplex PCR reads. The repertoire holds 120,000 or so distinct CDR3 sequences, with over 90% as singletons. The data were taken from a study of CD8 T cells in Susac syndrome. Study summary: Clinically active disease was present in more than five of the sequenced Susac syndrome patients. Eight of these patients were in remission. At blood draw, Susac syndrome patients were therapy-naive, on corticosteroids, or on intravenous immunoglobulin alone.

TEMRA cells were FACS-enriched, with CD8+ and CD4+ T cells isolated negatively. This chain connects TRBV7-3 to TRBJ2-2, with D unresolved. The clonotype originates from a human donor with Susac syndrome. Material: CD4+ T cells from PBMCs. CDR3 in amino acids: CASSAWGYVPNTGELFF. CDR3 coding DNA: TGTGCCAGCAGCGCGTGGGGTTACGTACCGAACACCGGGGAGCTGTTTTTT.